Below are 20 T cell receptor beta chains sequenced from a single sample in a study of blood T cell repertoires in COVID-19. Repertoires were generated with immunoSEQ multiplex PCR, while TCRdb's copy carries only in-frame clones and drops some. This sample carries a few hundred thousand clones, just under 90% of them seen once, and the ten largest clones take less than 3%. Specimen: PBMCs or T cells enriched from blood (not recorded which). These receptors all stem from a woman between 50 and 59 years old who had been exposed to COVID-19.

The chain employs TRBV7-2 and TRBJ1-4; no firm D call. The CDR3 runs to 14 residues. In germline, CDR1 is SGHTA, CDR2 FQGNSA. Trimming stripped 5 bases from V and 5 bases from J, with 12 bases between. The CDR3 region is CASSPRSTNEKLFF. CDR3 bases: TGTGCCAGCAGCCCTCGATCGACAAATGAAAAACTGTTTTTT. The full variable domain, completed using reference TRBV7-2 and TRBJ1-4, is GAGVSQSPSNKVTEKGKDVELRCDPISGHTALYWYRQSLGQGLEFLIYFQGNSAPDKSGLPSDRFSAERTGGSVSTLTIQRTQQEDSAVYLCASSPRSTNEKLFFGSGTQLSVL.

This rearrangement joins TRBV30 to TRBJ1-5, with 7 bases lining up with TRBD1. This CDR3 has 12 amino acids. The germline gives CDR1 GTSNPN, CDR2 SVGIG (reference sequence). V was clipped by 5 bases and J by 3 bases; unmatched bases: 1. This chain's CDR3 is CAWQGDNQPQHF. The CDR3 DNA sequence: TGTGCCTGGCAGGGGGACAATCAGCCCCAGCATTTT.

This clone was found once. The rearrangement links TRBV10-3 to TRBJ2-3; 10 bases match TRBD2. V dropped 5 bases and J dropped 4; count of bases not matched to a gene: 3. This CDR3 spans 14 amino acids. CDR1 is ENHRY, CDR2 SYGVKD, per germline. CDR3 protein: CAISSGGGADTQYF. In nucleotides, the CDR3 is TGTGCCATCAGTAGCGGGGGGGGTGCAGATACGCAGTATTTT.

V is TRBV30 and J is TRBJ1-6; D ambiguous. CDR3 length: 13 amino acids. Deletions cut 1 base from V and 4 bases from J, with 5 bases between. Germline V gives CDR1 GTSNPN, CDR2 SVGIG (reference sequence). This CDR3 is CAWSAGYNSPLHF. The CDR3, as DNA: TGTGCCTGGAGTGCCGGGTATAATTCACCCCTCCACTTT.

The chain couples TRBV6-5 to TRBJ2-3; TRBD1 aligns across 7 bases. Germline CDR1 reads MNHEY; CDR2 reads SVGAGI. This CDR3 has 15 residues. J lost 1 base, V lost 5 bases, and 6 bases had no gene match. In DNA form, the CDR3 reads TGTGCCAGCAGTCTTACAGGGGTCGGCACAGATACGCAGTATTTT. It encodes CASSLTGVGTDTQYF.

CDR3 loop: CASSLVPGDEQYF. CDR3 nucleotide sequence: TGCGCCAGCAGCTTGGTACCGGGGGACGAGCAGTACTTC. The chain combines TRBV5-1 with TRBJ2-7; the D gene is possibly TRBD2 (6 bases). V lost 0 bases and J 5 bases, leaving 9 bases between the germline ends. The CDR3 is made up of 13 amino acids. The V gene's germline CDR1 is SGHRS and CDR2 YFSETQ. The variable domain in full, with the rest retrieved from reference TRBV5-1 and TRBJ2-7, is KAGVTQTPRYLIKTRGQQVTLSCSPISGHRSVSWYQQTPGQGLQFLFEYFSETQRNKGNFPGRFSGRQFSNSRSEMNVSTLELGDSALYLCASSLVPGDEQYFGPGTRLTVT.

There are a few counts of this clone. The chain recombines TRBV3-1 (or the pseudogene TRBV3-2) with TRBJ2-1, with D perhaps TRBD1 (5 bases). The CDR3 sequence is 15 residues long. The V end was cut by 6 bases, the J end by 7 bases, with 19 bases between. The germline gives CDR1 LGHDT, CDR2 YNNKEL (reference sequence). CDR3 residues: CASSLTSLKGNEQFF. CDR3 coding DNA: TGTGCCAGCAGTCTTACCTCACTGAAGGGGAATGAGCAGTTCTTC.

This clone was detected once. V gene TRBV5-1 combines with J gene TRBJ2-2, with TRBD1 matching over 9 bases. Germline V CDR1 and CDR2: SGHRS, YFSETQ. V lost 4 bases and J lost 4; bases outside the gene matches: 8. The CDR3 sequence is 16 residues long. In nucleotides, the CDR3 is TGCGCCAGCAGCGGGGCGGGACAGGGAGTCACCGGGGAGCTGTTTTTT. Translation gives CASSGAGQGVTGELFF.

V gene TRBV4-1 combines with J gene TRBJ2-1; D may be TRBD1 (5 bases). The germline CDR1 and CDR2 sequences are MGHRA and YSYEKL. V was trimmed by 1 base and J by 0 bases, leaving 7 bases between them. The CDR3 consists of 15 residues. The chain's CDR3 is CASSQGTSSYNEQFF. The CDR3 DNA follows: TGCGCCAGCAGCCAAGGGACAAGCTCCTACAATGAGCAGTTCTTC.

The rearrangement joins TRBV10-3 to TRBJ1-3, with D possibly TRBD1 on 5 matching bases. V was clipped by 0 bases and J by 0 bases, with 24 bases between them. Germline V gene lookup returns CDR1 ENHRY and CDR2 SYGVKD. The CDR3 extends over 21 amino acids. DNA for the CDR3: TGTGCCATCAGTGAGTCGGCGGGGGAGGTAATAGATGCGAGCTCTGGAAACACCATATATTTT. It yields the protein CAISESAGEVIDASSGNTIYF.

CDR3 sequence reads: CASSLGTGDRSQPQHF. CDR3 sequence (DNA): TGCGCCAGCAGCTTGGGGACAGGGGATAGGAGTCAGCCCCAGCATTTT. The chain recombines TRBV5-1 with TRBJ1-5; 9 nucleotides agree with TRBD1. With 0 bases clipped from V and 6 bases from J, the junction kept 7 bases outside the gene matches. CDR3 size: 16 residues. Per the germline V gene, CDR1 is SGHRS and CDR2 is YFSETQ.

The V gene is TRBV5-1, the J gene TRBJ1-2; TRBD1 is a possible D gene (5 bases). Germline-derived CDR1 and CDR2 are SGHRS and YFSETQ. The V gene lost 0 bases and the J gene lost 6 bases, with 9 bases spanning the gap. The CDR3 runs to 13 residues. The CDR3 loop reads CASSLEPGNGYTF. The DNA for the CDR3 is TGCGCCAGCAGCTTGGAGCCAGGGAATGGCTACACCTTC.

J is TRBJ2-3 and V is TRBV10-3; 10 nucleotides agree with TRBD2. Germline assignment: CDR1 ENHRY and CDR2 SYGVKD. Unmatched junction bases numbered 7, after V lost 8 bases and J lost 2 bases. The CDR3 runs 15 residues. DNA of the CDR3: TGTGCCATCCAAGCGGGGGGGCTTATCACAGATACGCAGTATTTT. Its protein is CAIQAGGLITDTQYF.

The table lists this clone with a few counts. This chain joins TRBV3-1 (or the pseudogene TRBV3-2) and TRBJ2-3; TRBD2 matches at 9 bases. The CDR3 is made up of 15 amino acids. The germline V gene encodes CDR1 LGHDT and CDR2 YNNKEL (reference sequence). V was clipped by 7 bases and J by 0 bases; unmatched bases: 5. The CDR3 region has the DNA TGTGCCAGCAACCTAGCGGGAACTAGCACAGATACGCAGTATTTT. Translated, it gives CASNLAGTSTDTQYF.

The genes are TRBV28 and TRBJ2-4; 8 nucleotides align to TRBD1. Germline CDR1 is MDHEN and CDR2 is SYDVKM. The V and J ends lost 5 bases and 1 base, in that order; junction bases with no gene match: 4. This CDR3 comprises 15 residues. CDR3 amino acids: CASSAGGAAKNIQYF. CDR3 sequence (DNA): TGTGCCAGCAGTGCAGGGGGCGCGGCCAAAAACATTCAGTACTTC.

The chain has TRBV27 and TRBJ2-1; perhaps TRBD1 as D (5 bases). CDR1 is MNHEY and CDR2 is SMNVEV in the germline V gene (reference sequence). Between the trimmed V and J ends, which lost 0 bases and 6 bases, there was a span of 18 bases. CDR3 size: 17 residues. CDR3 residues: CASSLSFRVFISNEQFF. In DNA form, the CDR3 reads TGTGCCAGCAGTTTATCGTTCAGGGTCTTCATCAGCAATGAGCAGTTCTTC.

This sequence joins TRBV12-3 or TRBV12-4 and TRBJ1-5; D is ambiguous. The CDR3 runs 11 residues. V shed 6 bases and J shed 9 bases, with 9 bases lying between them. The CDR3 loop is CASSRTWPQHF. CDR3 bases: TGTGCCAGCAGCCGCACATGGCCCCAGCATTTT.

The chain combines TRBV16 with TRBJ2-5, with 7 bases identical to TRBD1. After removal of 1 base from V and 1 base from J, the junction contained 3 bases not matched to a gene. This CDR3 is built from 15 residues. Germline V gene sequence: CDR1 KGHSY, CDR2 FQNENV. As DNA, the CDR3 is TGTGCCAGCAGCCAATTAAGGGACAGCCAAGAGACCCAGTACTTC. Its protein product is CASSQLRDSQETQYF.

This rearrangement joins TRBV5-4 to TRBJ1-3; 7 bases fit TRBD1. Trimming took 0 bases from V and 4 from J; bases not matched to a gene: 7. CDR3 length: 16 amino acids. The V gene's germline CDR1 is SGHNT and CDR2 YYREEE (reference sequence). CDR3 protein: CASSLGGDRVGNTIYF. In DNA, the CDR3 is TGTGCCAGCAGCTTGGGCGGAGACAGGGTAGGAAACACCATATATTTT.

J is TRBJ1-6 and V is TRBV21-1. TRBV21-1 is a known pseudogene. This CDR3 is built from 16 residues. CDR3 nucleotide sequence: TGTGCCAGCAGCAAAGACCGGGGCTCCTATAATTCACCCCTCCACTTT. Protein product: CASSKDRGSYNSPLHF.